The clone carrying this T cell receptor beta chain was seen repeatedly, ten times or more. Germline CDR1 is SGDLS and CDR2 is YYNGEE. CDR3 size: 15 residues. J was trimmed by 3 bases and V by 4 bases; bases with no gene match: 5. TCRdb reprocessed the RT-PCR reads via MiXCR and lists one record per CDR3 protein. The sample has 650,000 to 800,000 distinct CDR3 sequences, 13% to 15% seen once. V is TRBV9 and J is TRBJ1-3, with TRBD1 matching over 9 bases. The clonotype originates from a female donor in good health, serving as a healthy control. The sequenced sample was memory CD4+ T cells from blood. The CDR3, as DNA: TGTGCCAGCAGCCCCCGGACAGGGGTTGGAAACACCATATATTTT. As protein: CASSPRTGVGNTIYF.